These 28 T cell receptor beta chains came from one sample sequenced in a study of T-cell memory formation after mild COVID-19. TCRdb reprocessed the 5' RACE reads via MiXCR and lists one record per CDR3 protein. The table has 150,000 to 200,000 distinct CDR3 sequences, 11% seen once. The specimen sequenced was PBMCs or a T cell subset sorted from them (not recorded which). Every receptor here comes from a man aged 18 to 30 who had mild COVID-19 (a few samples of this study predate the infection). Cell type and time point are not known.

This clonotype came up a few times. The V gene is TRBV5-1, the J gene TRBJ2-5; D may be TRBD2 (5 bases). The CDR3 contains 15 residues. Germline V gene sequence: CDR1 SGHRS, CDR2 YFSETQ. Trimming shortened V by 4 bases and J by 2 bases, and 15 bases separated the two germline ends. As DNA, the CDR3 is TGCGCCAGCAGCCCCTCGGACTGGAGACAAGAGACCCAGTACTTC. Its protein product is CASSPSDWRQETQYF.

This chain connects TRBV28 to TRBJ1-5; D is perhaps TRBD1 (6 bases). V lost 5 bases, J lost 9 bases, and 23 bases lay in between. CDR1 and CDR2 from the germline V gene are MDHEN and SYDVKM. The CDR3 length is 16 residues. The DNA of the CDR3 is TGTGCCAGCAGTGGATACGGGGGCCTAGCTGGCGGGCCCCAGCATTTT. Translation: CASSGYGGLAGGPQHF.

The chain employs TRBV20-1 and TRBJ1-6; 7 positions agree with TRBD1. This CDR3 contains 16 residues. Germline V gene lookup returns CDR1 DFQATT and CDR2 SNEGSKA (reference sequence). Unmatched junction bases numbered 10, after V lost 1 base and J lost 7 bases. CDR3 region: CSARVISTGRNSPLHF. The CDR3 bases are TGCAGTGCTAGAGTCATCTCGACAGGGAGAAATTCACCCCTCCACTTT.

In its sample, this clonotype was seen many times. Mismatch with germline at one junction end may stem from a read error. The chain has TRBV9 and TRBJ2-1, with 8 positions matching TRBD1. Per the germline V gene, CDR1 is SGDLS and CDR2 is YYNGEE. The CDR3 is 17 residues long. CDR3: CASSDTGTGVSHNEQFF. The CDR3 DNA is TGTGCCAGCAGCGATACCGGGACAGGAGTCTCCCACAATGAGCAGTTCTTC. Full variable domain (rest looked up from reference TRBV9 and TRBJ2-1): DSGVTQTPKHLITATGQRVTLRCSPRSGDLSVYWYQQSLDQGLQFLIQYYNGEERAKGNILERFSAQQFPDLHSELNLSSLELGDSALYFCASSDTGTGVSHNEQFFGPGTRLTVL.

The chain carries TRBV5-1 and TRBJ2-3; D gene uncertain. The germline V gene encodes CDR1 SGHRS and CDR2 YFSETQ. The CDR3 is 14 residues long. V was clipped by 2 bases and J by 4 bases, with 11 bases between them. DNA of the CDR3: TGCGCCAGCAGCTTCTGGTCTCCCTCAGATACGCAGTATTTT. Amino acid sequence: CASSFWSPSDTQYF.

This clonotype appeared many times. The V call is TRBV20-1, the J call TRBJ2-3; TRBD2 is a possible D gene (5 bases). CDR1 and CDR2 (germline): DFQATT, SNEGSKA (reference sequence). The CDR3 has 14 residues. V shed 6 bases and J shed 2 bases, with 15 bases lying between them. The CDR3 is CSALRSGYTDTQYF. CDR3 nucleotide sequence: TGCAGTGCCCTACGCAGCGGCTACACAGATACGCAGTATTTT.

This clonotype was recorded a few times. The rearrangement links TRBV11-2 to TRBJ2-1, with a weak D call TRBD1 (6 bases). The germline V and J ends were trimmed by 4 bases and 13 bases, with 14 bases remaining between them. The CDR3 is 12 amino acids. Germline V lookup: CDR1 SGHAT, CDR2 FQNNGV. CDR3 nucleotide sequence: TGTGCCAGCAGCTCCCGCCGGGACAACCAGTTCTTC. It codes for CASSSRRDNQFF.

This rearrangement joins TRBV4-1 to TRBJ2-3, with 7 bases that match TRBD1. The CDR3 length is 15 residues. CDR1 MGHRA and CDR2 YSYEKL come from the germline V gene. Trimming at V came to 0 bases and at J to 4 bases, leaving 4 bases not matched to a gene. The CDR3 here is CASSQEGGPADTQYF. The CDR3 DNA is TGCGCCAGCAGCCAAGAAGGGGGCCCAGCAGATACGCAGTATTTT.

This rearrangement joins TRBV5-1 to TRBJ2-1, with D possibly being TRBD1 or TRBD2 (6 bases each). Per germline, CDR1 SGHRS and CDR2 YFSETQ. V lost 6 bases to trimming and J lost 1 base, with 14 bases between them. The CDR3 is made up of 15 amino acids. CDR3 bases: TGCGCCAGCAAGATGGAGGGGGTTTCCTACAATGAGCAGTTCTTC. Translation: CASKMEGVSYNEQFF.

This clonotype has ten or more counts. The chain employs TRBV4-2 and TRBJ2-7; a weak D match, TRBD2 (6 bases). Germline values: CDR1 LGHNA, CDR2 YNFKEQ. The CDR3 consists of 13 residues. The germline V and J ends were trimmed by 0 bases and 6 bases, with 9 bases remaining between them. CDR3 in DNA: TGTGCCAGCAGCCAAGAAGGCGGGGTCGAGCAGTACTTC. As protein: CASSQEGGVEQYF.

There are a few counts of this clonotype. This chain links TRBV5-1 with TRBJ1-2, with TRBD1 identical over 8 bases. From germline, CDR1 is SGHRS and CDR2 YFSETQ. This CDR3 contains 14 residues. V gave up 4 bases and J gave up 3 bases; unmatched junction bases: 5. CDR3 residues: CASSHKTGDYGYTF. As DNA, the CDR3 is TGCGCCAGCAGCCACAAGACAGGGGACTATGGCTACACCTTC. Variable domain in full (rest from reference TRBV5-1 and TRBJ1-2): KAGVTQTPRYLIKTRGQQVTLSCSPISGHRSVSWYQQTPGQGLQFLFEYFSETQRNKGNFPGRFSGRQFSNSRSEMNVSTLELGDSALYLCASSHKTGDYGYTFGSGTRLTVV.

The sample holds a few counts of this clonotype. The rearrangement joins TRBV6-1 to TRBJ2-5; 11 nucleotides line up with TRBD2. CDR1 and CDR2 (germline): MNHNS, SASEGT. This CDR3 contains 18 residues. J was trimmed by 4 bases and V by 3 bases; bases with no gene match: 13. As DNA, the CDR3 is TGTGCCAGCAGTGAGTTCGTAGCGGGGGGGCCCGGCTCAGAGACCCAGTACTTC. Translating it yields CASSEFVAGGPGSETQYF.

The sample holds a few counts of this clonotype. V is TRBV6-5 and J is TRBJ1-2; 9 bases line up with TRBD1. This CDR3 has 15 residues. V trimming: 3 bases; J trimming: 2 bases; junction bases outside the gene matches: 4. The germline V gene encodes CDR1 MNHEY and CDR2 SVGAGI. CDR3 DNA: TGTGCCAGCAGTTATCGGGGACAGGGCAACTATGGCTACACCTTC. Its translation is CASSYRGQGNYGYTF.

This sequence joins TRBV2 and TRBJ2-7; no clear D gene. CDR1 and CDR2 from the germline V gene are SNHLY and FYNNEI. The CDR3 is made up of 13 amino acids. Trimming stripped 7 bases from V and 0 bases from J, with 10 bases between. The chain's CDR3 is CASIRPSSYEQYV. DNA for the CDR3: TGTGCCAGCATAAGGCCGAGCTCCTACGAGCAGTACGTC.

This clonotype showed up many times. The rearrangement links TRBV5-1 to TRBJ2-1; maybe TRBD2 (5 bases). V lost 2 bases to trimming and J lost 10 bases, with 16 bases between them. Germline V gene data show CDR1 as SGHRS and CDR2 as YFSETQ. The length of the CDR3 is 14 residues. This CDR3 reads CASSLGLVLEEQFF. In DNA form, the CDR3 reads TGCGCCAGCAGCTTAGGGCTAGTACTAGAAGAGCAGTTCTTC.

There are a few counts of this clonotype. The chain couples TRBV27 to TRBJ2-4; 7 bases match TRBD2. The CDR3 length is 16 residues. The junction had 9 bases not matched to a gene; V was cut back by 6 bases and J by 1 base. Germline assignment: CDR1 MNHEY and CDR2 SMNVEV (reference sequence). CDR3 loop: CASRPRLASAKNIQYF. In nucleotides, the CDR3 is TGTGCCAGCAGACCCAGACTAGCCAGTGCCAAAAACATTCAGTACTTC.

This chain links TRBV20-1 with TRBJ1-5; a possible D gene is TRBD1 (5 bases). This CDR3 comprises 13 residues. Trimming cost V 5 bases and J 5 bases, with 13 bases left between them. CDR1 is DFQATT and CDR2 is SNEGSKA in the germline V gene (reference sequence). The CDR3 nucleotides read TGCAGTGCTCCCCCGACAGACGATCAGCCCCAGCATTTT. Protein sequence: CSAPPTDDQPQHF.

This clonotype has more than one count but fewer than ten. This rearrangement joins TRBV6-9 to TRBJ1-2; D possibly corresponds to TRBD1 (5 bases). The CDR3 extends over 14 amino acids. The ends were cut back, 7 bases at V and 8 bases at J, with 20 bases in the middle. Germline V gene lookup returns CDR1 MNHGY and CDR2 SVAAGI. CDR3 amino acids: CASTWDPSKGGYTF. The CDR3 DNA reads TGTGCCAGCACCTGGGACCCCTCGAAAGGGGGCTACACCTTC.

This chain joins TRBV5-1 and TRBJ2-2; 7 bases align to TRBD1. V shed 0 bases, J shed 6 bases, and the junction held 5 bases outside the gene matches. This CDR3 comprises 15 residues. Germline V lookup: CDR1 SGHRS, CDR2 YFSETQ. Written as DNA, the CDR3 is TGCGCCAGCAGCTTGGCCCTCACAGGGGCCGGGGAGCTGTTTTTT. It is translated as CASSLALTGAGELFF.

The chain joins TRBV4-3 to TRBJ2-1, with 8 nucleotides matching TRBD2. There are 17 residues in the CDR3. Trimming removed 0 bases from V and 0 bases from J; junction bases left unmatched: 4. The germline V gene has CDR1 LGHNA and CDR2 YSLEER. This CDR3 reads CASSQDTGLASYNEQFF. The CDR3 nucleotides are TGCGCCAGCAGCCAAGATACCGGACTAGCCTCCTACAATGAGCAGTTCTTC.

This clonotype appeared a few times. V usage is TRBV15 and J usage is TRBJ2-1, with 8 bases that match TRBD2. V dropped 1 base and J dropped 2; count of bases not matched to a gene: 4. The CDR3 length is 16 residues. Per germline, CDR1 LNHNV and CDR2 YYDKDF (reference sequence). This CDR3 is CATSRVIGGAYNEQFF. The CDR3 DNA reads TGTGCCACCAGCAGAGTTATCGGGGGGGCCTACAATGAGCAGTTCTTC.

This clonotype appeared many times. The CDR3 spells CASSLEAGGPYEQYV. The CDR3 nucleotides read TGTGCCAGCAGCTTAGAGGCGGGGGGGCCCTACGAGCAGTACGTC. The chain recombines TRBV7-2 with TRBJ2-7, with 9 bases aligning to TRBD2. Germline V gene sequence: CDR1 SGHTA, CDR2 FQGNSA. The V gene end was trimmed by 1 base and the J gene end by 2 bases; junction bases not matched to a gene: 3. The CDR3 runs to 15 residues.

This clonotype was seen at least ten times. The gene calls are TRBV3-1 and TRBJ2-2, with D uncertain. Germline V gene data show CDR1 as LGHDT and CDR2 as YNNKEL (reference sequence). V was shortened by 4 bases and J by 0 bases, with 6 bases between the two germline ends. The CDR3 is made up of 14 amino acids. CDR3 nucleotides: TGTGCCAGCAGCCGTAAACCGAACACCGGGGAGCTGTTTTTT. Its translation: CASSRKPNTGELFF.

The CDR3 reads CASGPRESEGYTF. The CDR3 DNA reads as TGTGCCAGCGGACCCAGGGAGAGTGAGGGCTACACCTTC. The chain couples TRBV11-2 to TRBJ1-2, with TRBD1 as a possible D gene (5 bases). Germline assignment: CDR1 SGHAT and CDR2 FQNNGV. Trimming pared 8 bases from V and 8 bases from J, leaving 18 bases between. The CDR3 is 13 amino acids. Full variable domain (remainder filled in from reference TRBV11-2 and TRBJ1-2): EAGVAQSPRYKIIEKRQSVAFWCNPISGHATLYWYQQILGQGPKLLIQFQNNGVVDDSQLPKDRFSAERLKGVDSTLKIQPAKLEDSAVYLCASGPRESEGYTFGSGTRLTVV.

The CDR3 loop is CASGSGTSGPDTQYF. The CDR3 bases are TGTGCCAGCGGGTCAGGGACTAGCGGGCCAGATACGCAGTATTTT. The rearrangement joins TRBV9 to TRBJ2-3, with 12 bases fitting TRBD2. Germline CDR1 is SGDLS and CDR2 is YYNGEE. The V segment lost 7 bases and the J segment 4 bases; nucleotides outside the gene matches: 7. The CDR3 totals 15 residues.

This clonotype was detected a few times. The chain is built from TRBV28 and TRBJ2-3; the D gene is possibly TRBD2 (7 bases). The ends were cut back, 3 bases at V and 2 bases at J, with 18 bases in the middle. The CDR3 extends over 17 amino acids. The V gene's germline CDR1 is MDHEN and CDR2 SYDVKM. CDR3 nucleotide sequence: TGTGCCAGCAGTTTGGGGGGGGCTAGCGGTTCCACAGATACGCAGTATTTT. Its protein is CASSLGGASGSTDTQYF.

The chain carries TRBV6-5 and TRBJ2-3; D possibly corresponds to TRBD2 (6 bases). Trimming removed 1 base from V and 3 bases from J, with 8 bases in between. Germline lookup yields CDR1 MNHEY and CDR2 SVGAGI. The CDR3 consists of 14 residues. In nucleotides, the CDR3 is TGTGCCAGCAGTTACTTCGGGGGAACAGATACGCAGTATTTT. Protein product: CASSYFGGTDTQYF.

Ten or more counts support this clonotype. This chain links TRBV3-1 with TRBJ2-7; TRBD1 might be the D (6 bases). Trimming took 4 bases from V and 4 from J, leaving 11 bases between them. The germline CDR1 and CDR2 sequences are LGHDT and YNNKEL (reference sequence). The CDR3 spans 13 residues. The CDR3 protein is CASSPGVGYEQYV. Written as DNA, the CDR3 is TGTGCCAGCAGCCCAGGGGTGGGGTACGAGCAGTACGTC.